Presented here are 14 T cell receptor beta chains from one specimen sequenced in a study of cytomegalovirus exposure and HLA in healthy donors. The PCR ran on 60 Vbeta and 13 Jbeta primers. The repertoire was sequenced with immunoSEQ multiplex PCR; TCRdb's copy has only in-frame clones and lacks some. This table has 150,000 to 250,000 clones, about 80% appearing once. Sequencing used PBMCs. Receptors were obtained from a woman aged 25 to 39 in good health and CMV-seropositive.

This clone appeared once. V is TRBV10-3 and J is TRBJ2-3, with 7 bases fitting TRBD2. The CDR3 is 15 residues long. The V segment lost 7 bases and the J segment 0 bases; nucleotides outside the gene matches: 7. Germline V gives CDR1 ENHRY, CDR2 SYGVKD. This chain's CDR3 is CAINAKAGSTDTQYF. The CDR3 nucleotides are TGTGCCATCAATGCAAAAGCGGGGAGCACAGATACGCAGTATTTT.

This clone was counted a few times. The chain carries TRBV13 and TRBJ2-7, with 7 bases matching TRBD1. The CDR3 length is 15 residues. Germline V gives CDR1 PRHDT, CDR2 FYEKMQ (reference sequence). Trimming took 2 bases from V and 0 from J; bases not matched to a gene: 4. In DNA form, the CDR3 reads TGTGCCAGCAGCTTAAGGGGGCCCAGCTCCTACGAGCAGTACTTC. It translates to CASSLRGPSSYEQYF.

This rearrangement joins TRBV5-1 to TRBJ2-1; the match to TRBD2 covers 12 bases. The ends lost 5 bases at V and 0 bases at J; junction bases unmatched: 12. Germline assignment: CDR1 SGHRS and CDR2 YFSETQ. There are 19 residues in the CDR3. The CDR3 DNA follows: TGCGCCAGCAGTCGTGGACTAGCGGGAATATTCGGCTCCTACAATGAGCAGTTCTTC. Translation: CASSRGLAGIFGSYNEQFF.

The chain couples TRBV7-9 to TRBJ1-1, with 10 positions matching TRBD1. Germline V lookup: CDR1 SEHNR, CDR2 FQNEAQ (reference sequence). CDR3 length equals 19 residues. V was pared by 2 bases and J by 1 base, with 13 bases of the junction left unmatched. For the CDR3, the DNA is TGTGCCAGCAGCTTAATCTTCGTTCGACAGGGGGCTGGGAACACTGAAGCTTTCTTT. Amino acids: CASSLIFVRQGAGNTEAFF.

The rearrangement uses TRBV7-9 and TRBJ1-1; the D gene is possibly TRBD1 (5 bases). CDR1 and CDR2 from the germline V gene are SEHNR and FQNEAQ (reference sequence). The CDR3 has 16 residues. Trimming removed 6 bases from V and 4 bases from J, with 21 bases in between. CDR3 region: CASSPPSPGSFTEAFF. As DNA, the CDR3 is TGTGCCAGCAGTCCCCCGAGTCCAGGGTCGTTCACTGAAGCTTTCTTT. Full variable domain (remainder filled in from reference TRBV7-9 and TRBJ1-1): DTGVSQNPRHKITKRGQNVTFRCDPISEHNRLYWYRQTLGQGPEFLTYFQNEAQLEKSRLLSDRFSAERPKGSFSTLEIQRTEQGDSAMYLCASSPPSPGSFTEAFFGQGTRLTVV.

The rearrangement uses TRBV5-1 and TRBJ2-7; D uncertain. The germline V gene has CDR1 SGHRS and CDR2 YFSETQ. CDR3 size: 11 residues. The V end lost 0 bases, the J end lost 7 bases, and 5 bases lay between the germline ends. The CDR3 sequence: CASSLDGEQYF. CDR3 DNA sequence: TGCGCCAGCAGCTTGGACGGGGAGCAGTACTTC.

This chain links TRBV25-1 with TRBJ2-5, with D perhaps matching TRBD2 (6 bases). The length of the CDR3 is 12 residues. Trimming cost V 11 bases and J 4 bases, with 14 bases left between them. The V gene's germline CDR1 is MGHDK and CDR2 SYGVNS. The CDR3 DNA reads as TGTGCCCGTCGCGGGCGGGGAGAGACCCAGTACTTC. This gives the protein CARRGRGETQYF.

The chain joins TRBV27 to TRBJ1-6; D gene unclear. Deletions cut 3 bases from V and 6 bases from J, with 9 bases between. Germline values: CDR1 MNHEY, CDR2 SMNVEV (reference sequence). The CDR3 runs to 14 residues. The CDR3 is CASSFLPLNSPLHF. The CDR3 DNA reads as TGTGCCAGCAGTTTCCTACCTCTTAATTCACCCCTCCACTTT.

The rearrangement uses TRBV7-9 and TRBJ1-2; D uncertain. Trimming left V 2 bases short and J 10 bases short, with 14 bases between. Germline-derived CDR1 and CDR2 are SEHNR and FQNEAQ (reference sequence). The CDR3 contains 13 residues. This CDR3 reads CASSLSAEADYTF. The CDR3 DNA is TGTGCCAGCAGCTTATCGGCGGAAGCAGACTACACCTTC. Combining the CDR3 with reference TRBV7-9 and TRBJ1-2 gives the whole variable domain DTGVSQNPRHKITKRGQNVTFRCDPISEHNRLYWYRQTLGQGPEFLTYFQNEAQLEKSRLLSDRFSAERPKGSFSTLEIQRTEQGDSAMYLCASSLSAEADYTFGSGTRLTVV.

The chain carries TRBV6-5 and TRBJ2-1; D may be TRBD2 (6 bases). V gave up 4 bases and J gave up 8 bases, with 9 bases separating them. This CDR3 is built from 12 residues. The germline CDR1 and CDR2 sequences are MNHEY and SVGAGI. The CDR3 DNA reads TGTGCCAGCAGTTCGAGCGGGCATGAGCAGTTCTTC. Amino acid sequence: CASSSSGHEQFF.

The chain has TRBV9 and TRBJ2-2, with 7 nucleotides matching TRBD1. The CDR3 has 16 amino acids. After removal of 4 bases from V and 4 bases from J, the junction contained 10 bases not matched to a gene. Germline V gene data show CDR1 as SGDLS and CDR2 as YYNGEE. The CDR3 loop is CASSRRVGTATGELFF. Here the CDR3 DNA reads TGTGCCAGCAGCCGTAGGGTGGGGACAGCCACCGGGGAGCTGTTTTTT.

This rearrangement joins TRBV11-2 to TRBJ1-1, with TRBD1 matching over 7 bases. J lost 8 bases, V lost 5 bases, and 17 bases had no gene match. CDR3 length: 16 residues. Per germline, CDR1 SGHAT and CDR2 FQNNGV. This chain's CDR3 is CASSPGTEAPSREAFF. The DNA for the CDR3 is TGTGCCAGCAGCCCGGGGACAGAAGCCCCCAGCAGGGAAGCTTTCTTT.

This rearrangement joins TRBV5-4 to TRBJ2-1, with 15 bases aligning to TRBD2. V lost 3 bases and J lost 7; bases outside the gene matches: 11. The CDR3 is 18 residues long. Germline V gene data show CDR1 as SGHNT and CDR2 as YYREEE (reference sequence). The CDR3 bases are TGTGCCAGCAGCTCGGGACTAGCGGGAGGTGGGGCCGGGAATGAGCAGTTCTTC. This encodes CASSSGLAGGGAGNEQFF.

The chain couples TRBV5-6 to TRBJ2-4; no definite D call. The germline gives CDR1 SGHDT, CDR2 YYEEEE. The CDR3 spans 16 residues. Trimming removed 4 bases from V and 0 bases from J, with 14 bases in between. CDR3 loop: CASSLPGLIAKNIQYF. The CDR3 nucleotides read TGTGCCAGCAGCCTTCCGGGTCTCATAGCCAAAAACATTCAGTACTTC.